Below, 5 T cell receptor beta chains from the same sample are listed, as sequenced in a study of cytomegalovirus exposure and HLA in healthy donors. The PCR ran on 60 Vbeta and 13 Jbeta primers. Profiling relied on immunoSEQ multiplex PCR, and the TCRdb table lists in-frame clones only, not all of them. The sample carries approximately 210,000 clones, around 76% recorded once. The sequenced sample was PBMCs. Receptors were obtained from a man aged 35-49 years in good health and CMV-seropositive.

This clone has a single count. J is TRBJ2-2 and V is TRBV25-1, with 7 bases fitting TRBD2. This CDR3 spans 15 amino acids. Germline lookup yields CDR1 MGHDK and CDR2 SYGVNS. V was clipped by 8 bases and J by 3 bases; unmatched bases: 9. The CDR3 DNA reads as TGTGCCAGCGCCTTCCTGGCGGGAGACACCGGGGAGCTGTTTTTT. Amino acids: CASAFLAGDTGELFF. The whole variable domain, remainder taken from reference TRBV25-1 and TRBJ2-2, is EADIYQTPRYLVIGTGKKITLECSQTMGHDKMYWYQQDPGMELHLIHYSYGVNSTEKGDLSSESTVSRIRTEHFPLTLESARPSHTSQYLCASAFLAGDTGELFFGEGSRLTVL.

This clone has just one count. The CDR3 loop is CASSQVRETQYF. The CDR3 DNA follows: TGTGCCAGCAGCCAGGTCCGGGAGACCCAGTACTTC. The chain joins TRBV4-2 to TRBJ2-5, with D hard to call. Trimming pared 3 bases from V and 5 bases from J, leaving 7 bases between. Germline V CDR1 and CDR2: LGHNA, YNFKEQ. This CDR3 is 12 amino acids long.

This rearrangement joins TRBV19 to TRBJ1-4; D not certain. Germline values: CDR1 LNHDA, CDR2 SQIVND (reference sequence). V was clipped by 2 bases and J by 8 bases, with 15 bases between them. The CDR3 spans 15 residues. The CDR3 loop is CASSISSDYTEKLFF. The DNA for the CDR3 is TGTGCCAGTAGTATATCCTCGGACTACACGGAAAAACTGTTTTTT.

The J gene is TRBJ1-1, the V gene TRBV5-4; tentative D call: TRBD1 (5 bases). Trimming pared 2 bases from V and 1 base from J, leaving 18 bases between. Germline loops: CDR1 SGHNT, CDR2 YYREEE (reference sequence). The CDR3 runs 17 residues. In DNA, the CDR3 is TGTGCCAGCAGCTTTAGTAGACAGACCTTAGGGAACACTGAAGCTTTCTTT. Translation gives CASSFSRQTLGNTEAFF.

V is TRBV27 and J is TRBJ2-1; 9 bases fit TRBD2. J was trimmed by 7 bases and V by 7 bases; bases with no gene match: 5. This CDR3 spans 13 amino acids. Germline loops: CDR1 MNHEY, CDR2 SMNVEV (reference sequence). CDR3 sequence reads: CASISGSGNEQFF. CDR3 bases: TGTGCCAGCATTAGCGGGAGCGGAAATGAGCAGTTCTTC.